This T cell receptor beta chain appears in the sequencing data of a study of T cells in Graves' hyperthyroidism and ophthalmopathy. RNA transcripts provided the source from which TCR beta CDR3 regions were amplified. The HTBI primer set drove a first-round RT-PCR of the TCR CDR3. One entry per CDR3 protein results from TCRdb running MiXCR on the multiplex PCR reads. The sample contains a few hundred thousand distinct CDR3 sequences, 46% of which appear only once. This CDR3 region has 14 residues. Germline-derived CDR1 and CDR2 are MNHNS and SASEGT. The germline V and J ends were trimmed by 6 bases and 8 bases, with 19 bases remaining between them. Study observations and caveats: Most clonotypes expanded in the thyroid (above 0.001) were also present in blood. Through a model of 13 V-J features, ophthalmopathy was separated from stable hyperthyroidism. Onset of ophthalmopathy came a median 6.5 months after the model predicted it.

A note on this clonotype: Its antigen is still unknown.

The sample was peripheral blood or thyroid tissue (not recorded which). The receptor's source is an adult woman with Graves' disease, either hyperthyroidism or ophthalmopathy (not recorded which). The chain is built from TRBV6-1 and TRBJ1-2; TRBD1 might be the D (6 bases). The CDR3 bases are TGTGCCAGCAGGATGGACAGTCCCTCCGCGGGCTACACCTTC. Its translation is CASRMDSPSAGYTF.